In this sample, the clone carrying this TCR beta chain turned up many times. Its antigen is not known. The data were obtained in a study of blood T cells in healthy people across ages. Primers used in a second PCR of about 7 to 12 cycles were a sample-barcoded 5' primer and a J-beta primer mix. A template-switch adaptor with 12 random nucleotides tagged each cDNA molecule. MiXCR, run by TCRdb on the 5' RACE reads, gives a single entry per CDR3 protein. The sample includes under 2,000,000 distinct CDR3 sequences, around 48% of them seen just once. Broader study findings: Age brought a roughly linear fall in TCR beta diversity measured per million T cells.

Sample donors were healthy Caucasian individuals that came from Russia, aged 6 to 90. The sequence came from a woman aged 40 to 50 in good health. The sample taken for sequencing was blood.

Here the CDR3 reads CASSVASDPYNEQFF. The CDR3 DNA is TGTGCCAGCAGCGTAGCTAGTGACCCATACAATGAGCAGTTCTTC. The chain uses TRBV9 and TRBJ2-1, with no clear D. Trimming cost V 0 bases and J 4 bases, with 11 bases left between them. CDR3 length: 15 amino acids. Germline V gene data show CDR1 as SGDLS and CDR2 as YYNGEE.